Sequencing of this T cell receptor beta chain was carried out in a study of cytomegalovirus exposure and HLA in healthy donors. This clone has more than one count but fewer than ten. Antigen specificity is unknown. Healthy bone marrow donors made up the cohort. Study-level points and caveats: Sequences of the TCR beta chain were said to predict the HLA-A and HLA-B alleles of most subjects accurately.

Germline lookup yields CDR1 MNHNS and CDR2 SASEGT. V was cut by 4 bases and J by 4 bases, with 10 bases left in between. The CDR3 length is 13 residues. Amplification used 60 Vbeta primers and 13 Jbeta primers. The protocol was immunoSEQ multiplex PCR, while the TCRdb copy is restricted to in-frame clones and leaves out a portion. The table has around 65,000 clones, roughly 80% seen once; the top ten hold almost 7.5%. This TCR derives from a woman in her twenties or thirties in good health and CMV-seropositive. What was sequenced was PBMCs. The rearrangement joins TRBV6-1 to TRBJ1-2; D might be TRBD1 (6 bases). The CDR3: CASSAGQLYGYTF. CDR3 bases: TGTGCCAGCAGTGCTGGACAGCTCTATGGCTACACCTTC.